The 28 T cell receptor beta chains below all came from one sample that was sequenced in a study of post-analysis software for immune sequencing data. Whole-study findings and limits: In patients, five or six TRBV segments were more frequent than in controls, with TRBV5-6, TRBV5-1 and TRBV20-1 among them.

TCR beta libraries were prepared from cDNA with unique molecular identifiers. TCRdb re-called the PCR reads through MiXCR, storing one row per CDR3 protein. The data show about 770,000 distinct CDR3 sequences, around 42% seen once. These TCRs' antigens remain unknown. Sequenced input: blood. Every receptor here comes from a girl aged 5 to 17 with multiple sclerosis.

This clonotype turned up a few times. The gene calls are TRBV12-3 or TRBV12-4 and TRBJ2-6; D possibly corresponds to TRBD1 (6 bases). This CDR3 region has 14 residues. V was clipped by 6 bases and J by 4 bases, with 10 bases between them. CDR3 sequence: CASRDRRGANVLTF. DNA for the CDR3: TGTGCCAGCAGAGACAGGAGGGGGGCCAACGTCCTGACTTTC.

The chain uses TRBV20-1 and TRBJ2-1; no firm D call. Deletions cut 0 bases from V and 12 bases from J, with 9 bases between. The CDR3 runs 11 residues. Germline V CDR1 and CDR2: DFQATT, SNEGSKA (reference sequence). As DNA, the CDR3 is TGCAGTGCTAGAGATGGCCGTGGGCAGTTCTTC. Amino acid sequence: CSARDGRGQFF.

The chain employs TRBV5-5 and TRBJ2-5, with a possible D match to TRBD2 (5 bases). The V end was cut by 1 base, the J end by 5 bases, with 18 bases between. Germline CDR1 and CDR2: SGHKS and YYEKEE (reference sequence). The CDR3 is 16 residues long. For the CDR3, the DNA is TGTGCCAGCAGCTTGCCAGGATGGGTGGAGGACGAGACCCAGTACTTC. It translates to CASSLPGWVEDETQYF.

The V call is TRBV6-2 or TRBV6-3, the J call TRBJ1-5; D might be TRBD1 (6 bases). Trimming removed 7 bases from V and 0 bases from J, with 10 bases in between. Germline V gene data show CDR1 as MNHEY and CDR2 as SVGEGT. The CDR3 sequence is 14 residues long. CDR3 sequence (DNA): TGTGCCAGCAACGACAGGTTTAGCAATCAGCCCCAGCATTTT. Its translation: CASNDRFSNQPQHF.

The chain combines TRBV12-3 or TRBV12-4 with TRBJ2-5; the D gene could be TRBD1 or TRBD2 (5 bases each). V lost 5 bases and J 3 bases, leaving 16 bases between the germline ends. CDR3 length: 15 amino acids. The CDR3 loop reads CASSPDIRGEETQYF. The CDR3 DNA is TGTGCCAGCAGTCCCGACATTAGGGGAGAAGAGACCCAGTACTTC.

This clonotype occurred once. The J gene is TRBJ2-7, the V gene TRBV9, with TRBD1 identical over 7 bases. The J call may be wrong; the DNA end is better matched by TRBJ2-5. The CDR3 has 16 residues. The germline V gene encodes CDR1 SGDLS and CDR2 YYNGEE. CDR3: CASSVVHRGRGETQYF. The CDR3 nucleotides read TGTGCCAGCAGCGTAGTGCACAGGGGTAGGGGAGAGACCCAGTACTTC.

The V and J genes are TRBV29-1 and TRBJ2-1; D is perhaps TRBD2 (6 bases). This CDR3 is 14 amino acids long. V was pared by 4 bases and J by 2 bases, with 12 bases between. CDR1 and CDR2 from the germline V gene are SQVTM and ANQGSEA. The CDR3 coding sequence is TGCAGCGTTGTCGGGACTTATCCCTACAATGAGCAGTTCTTC. This sequence encodes CSVVGTYPYNEQFF.

This clonotype appeared a single time. The CDR3 nucleotides read TGTGCCAGCAGTGAACGGGGAGGCGGCGAGCAGTACTTC. Translating it yields CASSERGGGEQYF. This sequence joins TRBV6-2 or TRBV6-3 and TRBJ2-7, with D possibly being TRBD2 (6 bases). The CDR3 contains 13 residues. The V gene lost 5 bases and the J gene lost 6 bases, with 14 bases spanning the gap. CDR1 and CDR2 from the germline V gene are MNHEY and SVGEGT.

In its sample, this clonotype was seen a few times. The CDR3 nucleotides read TGTGCCAGCAGCTCATTAAAACAGGGAGCAGCCTACGAGCAGTACTTC. Protein product: CASSSLKQGAAYEQYF. J is TRBJ2-7 and V is TRBV5-6; a weak D match, TRBD1 (6 bases). Germline CDR1 and CDR2: SGHDT and YYEEEE. V lost 3 bases and J lost 2, with 18 bases in between. The CDR3 sequence is 16 residues long. Together with reference TRBV5-6 and TRBJ2-7, the CDR3 gives the full variable domain: DAGVTQSPTHLIKTRGQQVTLRCSPKSGHDTVSWYQQALGQGPQFIFQYYEEEERQRGNFPDRFSGHQFPNYSSELNVNALLLGDSALYLCASSSLKQGAAYEQYFGPGTRLTVT.

The rearrangement uses TRBV24-1 and TRBJ2-1; 9 bases are shared with TRBD2. Losses at the gene ends were 5 bases for V and 4 bases for J; bases not matched to a gene: 11. This CDR3 region has 17 residues. The germline V gene encodes CDR1 KGHDR and CDR2 SFDVKD. The CDR3 reads CATSVGGRVRGYNEQFF. Here the CDR3 DNA reads TGTGCCACCAGTGTCGGCGGGAGGGTCCGGGGGTACAATGAGCAGTTCTTC.

The chain couples TRBV4-1 to TRBJ2-7; a possible D gene is TRBD1 (5 bases). The CDR3 totals 15 residues. The germline V gene encodes CDR1 MGHRA and CDR2 YSYEKL. With 1 base removed from V and 3 bases from J, the gap between germline ends came to 13 bases. CDR3 sequence (DNA): TGCGCCAGCAGCCAAGCCCAGGGAACGATCTACGAGCAGTACTTC. Protein: CASSQAQGTIYEQYF.

The rearrangement joins TRBV27 to TRBJ2-5, with 13 positions matching TRBD2. The CDR3 has 16 residues. Germline CDR1 reads MNHEY; CDR2 reads SMNVEV (reference sequence). The J segment lost 4 bases and the V segment lost 4 bases, leaving 6 bases of the junction unmatched. This CDR3 is CASSSQTSGRLETQYF. As DNA, the CDR3 is TGTGCCAGCAGTTCCCAGACTAGCGGGAGGCTAGAGACCCAGTACTTC.

The J gene is TRBJ2-5, the V gene TRBV20-1, with TRBD2 matching 13 bases. The end of the DNA fits TRBJ2-7 better, so the J call may be wrong. The CDR3 extends over 15 amino acids. CDR1 is DFQATT and CDR2 is SNEGSKA in the germline V gene (reference sequence). The DNA of the CDR3 is TGCAGTGCTAGATCTACTAGCGGGAGGGCATACGAGCAGTACTTC. It is translated as CSARSTSGRAYEQYF.

V gene TRBV7-9 combines with J gene TRBJ1-4; D not resolved. V dropped 3 bases and J dropped 3 bases, with 5 bases sitting between them. The CDR3 spans 13 residues. Germline V CDR1 and CDR2: SEHNR, FQNEAQ (reference sequence). CDR3 bases: TGTGCCAGCAGCTTTGGCGCTAATGAAAAACTGTTTTTT. Translating gives CASSFGANEKLFF.

Here the CDR3 reads CASSPILAGGGDTQYF. The CDR3 region has the DNA TGTGCCAGCAGCCCGATACTAGCGGGAGGGGGAGATACGCAGTATTTT. J is TRBJ2-3 and V is TRBV7-9, with 13 bases that match TRBD2. The V and J ends lost 5 bases and 5 bases, in that order; junction bases with no gene match: 7. This CDR3 spans 16 amino acids. Germline values: CDR1 SEHNR, CDR2 FQNEAQ (reference sequence).

The chain employs TRBV19 and TRBJ2-7; TRBD2 matches 7 bases. Trimming took 4 bases from V and 0 from J; bases not matched to a gene: 0. In germline, CDR1 is LNHDA, CDR2 SQIVND (reference sequence). This CDR3 has 13 amino acids. The CDR3 reads CASSKRDSYEQYF. CDR3 in DNA: TGTGCCAGTAGTAAGCGGGACTCCTACGAGCAGTACTTC. The full variable domain, with the rest looked up from reference TRBV19 and TRBJ2-7, is DGGITQSPKYLFRKEGQNVTLSCEQNLNHDAMYWYRQDPGQGLRLIYYSQIVNDFQKGDIAEGYSVSREKKESFPLTVTSAQKNPTAFYLCASSKRDSYEQYFGPGTRLTVT.

The chain uses TRBV29-1 and TRBJ2-4; TRBD2 matches 7 bases. The ends lost 7 bases at V and 7 bases at J; junction bases unmatched: 7. This CDR3 has 12 amino acids. CDR1 and CDR2 from the germline V gene are SQVTM and ANQGSEA. The CDR3 DNA reads as TGCAGCGCCCGACTAGCCCACAACATTCAGTACTTC. Its protein is CSARLAHNIQYF.

The chain has TRBV20-1 and TRBJ2-3; D unresolved. In germline, CDR1 is DFQATT, CDR2 SNEGSKA (reference sequence). Trimming stripped 0 bases from V and 6 bases from J, with 13 bases between. The CDR3 sequence is 14 residues long. The CDR3 DNA reads TGCAGTGCTAGAGATACGCAGGCAGTGGATACGCAGTATTTT. Amino acids: CSARDTQAVDTQYF.

The chain carries TRBV27 and TRBJ1-1; D is undetermined. The V gene lost 3 bases and the J gene lost 4 bases, with 12 bases spanning the gap. CDR3 length: 14 residues. CDR1 is MNHEY and CDR2 is SMNVEV in the germline V gene (reference sequence). CDR3 bases: TGTGCCAGCAGTTTTAATGGGGTGGGCACTGAAGCTTTCTTT. It codes for CASSFNGVGTEAFF.

This clonotype occurred a few times. J is TRBJ2-2 and V is TRBV12-3 or TRBV12-4; D unclear. CDR3 size: 12 residues. V shed 7 bases and J shed 3 bases, with 6 bases lying between them. As DNA, the CDR3 is TGTGCCAGCAACACTGACACCGGGGAGCTGTTTTTT. Translating it yields CASNTDTGELFF.

The CDR3 loop is CASSYEVIYGYTF. The CDR3 nucleotides are TGTGCCAGCAGTTACGAGGTGATCTATGGCTACACCTTC. The chain recombines TRBV6-6 with TRBJ1-2; D unresolved. Germline CDR1 and CDR2: MNHNY and SVGAGI (reference sequence). Trimming left V 2 bases short and J 4 bases short, with 8 bases between. The CDR3 length is 13 residues.

The CDR3, as DNA: TGCAGCGTGGGGGGGGTTCCCGAGACCCAGTACTTC. Translating it yields CSVGGVPETQYF. This rearrangement joins TRBV29-1 to TRBJ2-5; 7 nucleotides line up with TRBD2. Germline V gene data show CDR1 as SQVTM and CDR2 as ANQGSEA. This CDR3 spans 12 amino acids. V lost 6 bases and J lost 5; bases outside the gene matches: 6.

The rearrangement links TRBV5-1 to TRBJ2-7; perhaps TRBD2 as D (6 bases). With 0 bases removed from V and 0 bases from J, the gap between germline ends came to 13 bases. From germline, CDR1 is SGHRS and CDR2 YFSETQ. The CDR3 contains 16 residues. The CDR3 loop is CASSLAGVADSYEQYF. The CDR3 DNA reads as TGCGCCAGCAGCTTGGCCGGAGTAGCGGACTCCTACGAGCAGTACTTC.

The chain couples TRBV30 to TRBJ1-1; D possibly corresponds to TRBD1 (5 bases). With 3 bases removed from V and 0 bases from J, the gap between germline ends came to 11 bases. CDR1 is GTSNPN, CDR2 SVGIG, per germline (reference sequence). CDR3 length: 14 amino acids. In DNA, the CDR3 is TGTGCCTGGAGCCTCACAGGCCTGAACACTGAAGCTTTCTTT. Encoded protein: CAWSLTGLNTEAFF. The complete variable domain, with remaining parts taken from reference TRBV30 and TRBJ1-1, reads SQTIHQWPATLVQPVGSPLSLECTVEGTSNPNLYWYRQAAGRGLQLLFYSVGIGQISSEVPQNLSASRPQDRQFILSSKKLLLSDSGFYLCAWSLTGLNTEAFFGQGTRLTVV.

The rearrangement uses TRBV5-1 and TRBJ2-1; 11 nucleotides align to TRBD2. Germline lookup yields CDR1 SGHRS and CDR2 YFSETQ. The junction had 6 bases not matched to a gene; V was cut back by 0 bases and J by 7 bases. The length of the CDR3 is 16 residues. CDR3: CASSLAGVAGGNEQFF. In DNA form, the CDR3 reads TGCGCCAGCAGCTTGGCGGGAGTAGCGGGAGGGAATGAGCAGTTCTTC.

The CDR3 DNA is TGCAGTGCTAGAGTTCCAACAGGGACCGATCTGGTGAGCCTCGACGAGCAGTACTTC. This translates into CSARVPTGTDLVSLDEQYF. The V and J genes are TRBV20-1 and TRBJ2-7; weak D call: TRBD1 (6 bases). Trimming cost V 1 base and J 5 bases, with 30 bases left between them. Germline CDR1 DFQATT, CDR2 SNEGSKA (reference sequence). This CDR3 has 19 amino acids.

V gene TRBV29-1 combines with J gene TRBJ1-1; D is unclear. Germline V gives CDR1 SQVTM, CDR2 ANQGSEA. V shed 0 bases and J shed 0 bases, with 11 bases lying between them. CDR3 length: 15 amino acids. CDR3 sequence reads: CSVEDRAGLNTEAFF. In nucleotides, the CDR3 is TGCAGCGTTGAAGATCGCGCTGGATTGAACACTGAAGCTTTCTTT.

This clonotype has only a few counts. This chain joins TRBV7-2 and TRBJ1-6, with D tentatively TRBD1 (5 bases). CDR3 length equals 12 residues. V was shortened by 4 bases and J by 14 bases, with 12 bases between the two germline ends. Germline lookup yields CDR1 SGHTA and CDR2 FQGNSA. The CDR3 is CASSSRLGALHF. The CDR3 DNA is TGTGCCAGCAGCTCACGCTTAGGGGCCCTCCACTTT.